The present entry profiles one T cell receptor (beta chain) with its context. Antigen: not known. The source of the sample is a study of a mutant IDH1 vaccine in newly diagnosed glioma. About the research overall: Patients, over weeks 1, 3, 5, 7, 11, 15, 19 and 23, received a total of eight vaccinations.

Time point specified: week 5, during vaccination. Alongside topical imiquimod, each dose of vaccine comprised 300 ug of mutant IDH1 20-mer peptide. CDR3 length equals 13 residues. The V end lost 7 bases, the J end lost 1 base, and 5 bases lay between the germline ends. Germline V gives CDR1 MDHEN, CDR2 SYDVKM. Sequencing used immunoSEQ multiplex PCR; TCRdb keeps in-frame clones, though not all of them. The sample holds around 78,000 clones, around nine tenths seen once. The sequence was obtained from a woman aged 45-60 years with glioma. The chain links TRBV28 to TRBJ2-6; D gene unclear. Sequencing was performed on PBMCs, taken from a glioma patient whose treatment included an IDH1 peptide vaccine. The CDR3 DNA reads TGTGCCAGCATGGTTTCTGGGGCCAACGTCCTGACTTTC. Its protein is CASMVSGANVLTF.